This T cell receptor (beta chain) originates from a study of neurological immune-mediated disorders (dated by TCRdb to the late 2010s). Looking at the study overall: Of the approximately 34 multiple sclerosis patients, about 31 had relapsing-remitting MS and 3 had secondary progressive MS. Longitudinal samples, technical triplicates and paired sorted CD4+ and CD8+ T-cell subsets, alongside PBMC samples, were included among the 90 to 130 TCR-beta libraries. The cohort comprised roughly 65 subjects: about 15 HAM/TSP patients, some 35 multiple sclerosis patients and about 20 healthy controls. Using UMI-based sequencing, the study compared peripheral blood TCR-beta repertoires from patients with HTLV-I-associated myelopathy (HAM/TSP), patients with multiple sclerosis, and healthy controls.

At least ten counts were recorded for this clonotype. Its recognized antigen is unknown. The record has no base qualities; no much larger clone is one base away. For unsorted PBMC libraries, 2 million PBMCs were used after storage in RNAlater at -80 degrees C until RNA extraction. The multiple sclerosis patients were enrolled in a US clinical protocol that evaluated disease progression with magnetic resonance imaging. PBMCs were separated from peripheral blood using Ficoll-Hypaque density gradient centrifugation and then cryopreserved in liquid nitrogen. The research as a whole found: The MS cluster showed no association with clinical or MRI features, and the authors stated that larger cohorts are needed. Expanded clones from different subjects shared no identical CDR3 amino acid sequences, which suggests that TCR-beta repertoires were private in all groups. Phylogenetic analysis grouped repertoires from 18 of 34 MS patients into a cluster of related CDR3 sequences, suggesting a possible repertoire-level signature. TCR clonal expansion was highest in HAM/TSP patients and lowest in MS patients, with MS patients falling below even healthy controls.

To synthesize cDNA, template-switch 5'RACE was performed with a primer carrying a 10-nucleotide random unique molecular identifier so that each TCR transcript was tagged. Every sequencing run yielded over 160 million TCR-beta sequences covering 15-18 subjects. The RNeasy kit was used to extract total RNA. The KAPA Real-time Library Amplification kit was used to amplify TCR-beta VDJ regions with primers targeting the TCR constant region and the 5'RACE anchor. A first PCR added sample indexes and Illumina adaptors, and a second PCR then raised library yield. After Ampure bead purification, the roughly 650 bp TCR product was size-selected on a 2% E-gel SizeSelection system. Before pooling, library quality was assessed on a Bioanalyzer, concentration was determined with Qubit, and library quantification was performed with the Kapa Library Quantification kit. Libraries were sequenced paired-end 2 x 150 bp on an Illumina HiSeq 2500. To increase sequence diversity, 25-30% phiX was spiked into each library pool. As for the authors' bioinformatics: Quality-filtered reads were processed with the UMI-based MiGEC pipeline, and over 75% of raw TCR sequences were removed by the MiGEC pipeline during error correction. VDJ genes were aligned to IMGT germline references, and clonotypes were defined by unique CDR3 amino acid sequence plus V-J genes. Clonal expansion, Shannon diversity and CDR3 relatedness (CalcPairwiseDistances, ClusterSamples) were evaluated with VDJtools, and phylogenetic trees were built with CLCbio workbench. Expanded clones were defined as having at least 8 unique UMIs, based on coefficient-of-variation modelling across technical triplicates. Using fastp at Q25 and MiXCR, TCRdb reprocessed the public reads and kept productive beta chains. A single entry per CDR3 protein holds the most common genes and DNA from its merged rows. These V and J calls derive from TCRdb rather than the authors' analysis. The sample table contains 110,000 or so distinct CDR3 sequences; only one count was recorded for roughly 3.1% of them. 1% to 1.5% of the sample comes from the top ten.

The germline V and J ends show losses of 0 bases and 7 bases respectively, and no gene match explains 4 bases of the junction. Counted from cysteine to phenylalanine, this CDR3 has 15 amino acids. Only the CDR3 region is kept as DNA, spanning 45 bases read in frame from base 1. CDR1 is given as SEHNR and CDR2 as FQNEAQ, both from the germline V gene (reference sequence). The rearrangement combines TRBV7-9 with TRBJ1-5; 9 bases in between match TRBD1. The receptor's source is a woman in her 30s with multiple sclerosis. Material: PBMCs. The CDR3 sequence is CASSLAGQGRQPQHF. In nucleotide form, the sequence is TGTGCCAGCAGCTTAGCGGGACAGGGTCGGCAGCCCCAGCATTTT.